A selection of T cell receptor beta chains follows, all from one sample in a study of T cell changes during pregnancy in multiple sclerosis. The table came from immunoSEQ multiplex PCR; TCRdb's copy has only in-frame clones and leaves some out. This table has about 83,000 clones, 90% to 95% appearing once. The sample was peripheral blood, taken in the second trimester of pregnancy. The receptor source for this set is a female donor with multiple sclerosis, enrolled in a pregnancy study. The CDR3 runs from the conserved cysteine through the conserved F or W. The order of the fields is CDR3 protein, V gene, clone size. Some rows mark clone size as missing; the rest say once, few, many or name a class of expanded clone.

cdr3_aa: CASSLVGARGTEAFF
v_call: TRBV5-1
clone_size: -

cdr3_aa: CASSSGLAGYTGELFF
v_call: TRBV11-2
clone_size: -

cdr3_aa: CASSLETQTIAKNIQYF
v_call: TRBV7-2
clone_size: -

cdr3_aa: CASKEGQGSYEQYF
v_call: TRBV28
clone_size: -

cdr3_aa: CASSFGSGRSYEQYF
v_call: TRBV27
clone_size: -

cdr3_aa: CASSQGQGALNTGELFF
v_call: TRBV11-1
clone_size: -

cdr3_aa: CASSQEEGGRADTQYF
v_call: TRBV4-3
clone_size: -

cdr3_aa: CASSDRPGTGGYTF
v_call: TRBV7-8
clone_size: -

cdr3_aa: CASSYQGQIGEQYF
v_call: TRBV6-5
clone_size: -

cdr3_aa: CAWSVVGGSYEQYF
v_call: TRBV30
clone_size: -

cdr3_aa: CAGLGGTYEQYF
v_call: TRBV2
clone_size: -

cdr3_aa: CASSQVMGTRGRETQYF
v_call: TRBV4-1
clone_size: -

cdr3_aa: CAWSAGGDPFF
v_call: TRBV30
clone_size: -

cdr3_aa: CASSEAPDRAGELFF
v_call: TRBV6-1
clone_size: -

cdr3_aa: CASQTIPGLAGVGANVLTF
v_call: TRBV27
clone_size: -

cdr3_aa: CASTRQGANTEAFF
v_call: TRBV19
clone_size: few

cdr3_aa: CASSPRTSSYNEQFF
v_call: TRBV2
clone_size: -

cdr3_aa: CASSPGQGAYEAFF
v_call: TRBV28
clone_size: -

cdr3_aa: CSVEVAYNEQFF
v_call: TRBV29-1
clone_size: -

cdr3_aa: CASSLELAGVGETQYF
v_call: TRBV7-6
clone_size: once

cdr3_aa: CASSIPSGRVGSRTF
v_call: TRBV19
clone_size: -

cdr3_aa: CASAGLAGVGETQYF
v_call: TRBV27
clone_size: -

cdr3_aa: CASSSISSASTDTQYF
v_call: TRBV11-2
clone_size: -

cdr3_aa: CASSLAGAGTDTQYF
v_call: TRBV11-2
clone_size: -

cdr3_aa: CASSPRGGLAGGGSYEQYF
v_call: TRBV7-2
clone_size: -

cdr3_aa: CASSQERSGDGHYNEQFF
v_call: TRBV4-3
clone_size: once

cdr3_aa: CASSPAQGWNTEAFF
v_call: TRBV6-6
clone_size: -

cdr3_aa: CAISGMGGSTGELFF
v_call: TRBV10-3
clone_size: -

cdr3_aa: CASSWGEETQYF
v_call: TRBV6-1
clone_size: -

cdr3_aa: CASSSRGATEAFF
v_call: TRBV5-4
clone_size: -

cdr3_aa: CASLPGQGANEQFF
v_call: TRBV27
clone_size: -

cdr3_aa: CARSFRAPSLRRFKVRSENYGYTF
v_call: TRBV5-3
clone_size: -

cdr3_aa: CAISDPGTPNTGELFF
v_call: TRBV10-3
clone_size: -

cdr3_aa: CASSDLGEGPTDTQYF
v_call: TRBV6-4
clone_size: once

cdr3_aa: CASSPPGGVVNTEAFF
v_call: TRBV18
clone_size: -

cdr3_aa: CASSEGPRGTGTDTQYF
v_call: TRBV2
clone_size: -

cdr3_aa: CASSLSGANGYTF
v_call: TRBV5-4
clone_size: -

cdr3_aa: CASSLVGRAEQYF
v_call: TRBV5-4
clone_size: -

cdr3_aa: CAISEVGQVNGYTF
v_call: TRBV10-3
clone_size: -

cdr3_aa: CASIQQGASDQQYF
v_call: TRBV2
clone_size: -

cdr3_aa: CASSGGRASGYNEQFF
v_call: TRBV6-1
clone_size: -

cdr3_aa: CASSQSWTSGGDEQFF
v_call: TRBV4-2
clone_size: -

cdr3_aa: CASSPQTRTGNYGYTF
v_call: TRBV18
clone_size: -

cdr3_aa: CASSFGGYNEQFF
v_call: TRBV7-6
clone_size: -

cdr3_aa: CASSPGGNEQFF
v_call: TRBV5-4
clone_size: -

cdr3_aa: CASSIGLAGRGDTQYF
v_call: TRBV4-1
clone_size: -

cdr3_aa: CASSLAGYRDTQYF
v_call: TRBV5-6
clone_size: -

cdr3_aa: CASSLGSGQGTSNEQFF
v_call: TRBV11-2
clone_size: -

cdr3_aa: CAQQLAGGGNEQFF
v_call: TRBV30
clone_size: -

cdr3_aa: CASSPSLAGPYEQYF
v_call: TRBV4-1
clone_size: -

cdr3_aa: CASFFPTGFQAGELFF
v_call: TRBV7-3
clone_size: -

cdr3_aa: CASSPVSRSTDTQYF
v_call: TRBV7-2
clone_size: -

cdr3_aa: CASSLRESGANVLTF
v_call: TRBV9
clone_size: -

cdr3_aa: CASSFRQGSGYTF
v_call: TRBV28
clone_size: once

cdr3_aa: CASTPPRGSNQPQHF
v_call: TRBV6-1
clone_size: -

cdr3_aa: CASSLIGQGNTEAFF
v_call: TRBV5-4
clone_size: -

cdr3_aa: CASRPTSGTYNEQFF
v_call: TRBV19
clone_size: once

cdr3_aa: CASREQGETQYF
v_call: TRBV6-5
clone_size: -

cdr3_aa: CASSLVLAGWGQETQYF
v_call: TRBV4-1
clone_size: -